The 18 T cell receptor beta chains below all came from one sample that was sequenced in a study of T cells after yellow fever vaccination. TCRdb called the 5' RACE reads again in MiXCR, with one record for every CDR3 protein. The sample lists 550,000 or so distinct CDR3 sequences, about a fifth occurring once. The material sequenced was PBMCs, taken 15 days after the yellow fever booster vaccination. The receptors shown here come from a young man who received the YFV17D yellow fever vaccine.

The chain carries TRBV10-3 and TRBJ2-3; D is undetermined. The CDR3 loop spans 14 amino acids. V lost 2 bases and J lost 2, with 8 bases in between. Germline CDR1 is ENHRY and CDR2 is SYGVKD. CDR3 DNA sequence: TGTGCCATCAGTGAGGCGGTACTCACAGATACGCAGTATTTT. Its translation is CAISEAVLTDTQYF.

V usage is TRBV18 and J usage is TRBJ1-2; 8 positions agree with TRBD1. The CDR3 has 15 amino acids. Trimming took 0 bases from V and 7 from J; bases not matched to a gene: 7. Germline assignment: CDR1 KGHSH and CDR2 LQKENI. In DNA, the CDR3 is TGTGCCAGCTCACCACCCAACCAGGGGGCAGGTGGCTACACCTTC. Protein sequence: CASSPPNQGAGGYTF.

The gene calls are TRBV5-1 and TRBJ2-1; 7 nucleotides line up with TRBD1. Germline CDR1 SGHRS, CDR2 YFSETQ. This CDR3 spans 16 amino acids. V lost 6 bases to trimming and J lost 2 bases; unmatched junction nucleotides: 11. The CDR3 DNA sequence: TGCGCCAGCAACAACCGGGACCAGGGGGCCTACAATGAGCAGTTCTTC. Its translation: CASNNRDQGAYNEQFF.

CDR3 DNA sequence: TGTGCCAGCAGCCAAAGGGGAGGCCCTCCTTACAATGAGCAGTTCTTC. This gives the protein CASSQRGGPPYNEQFF. This sequence joins TRBV3-1 and TRBJ2-1, with D possibly matching TRBD2 (6 bases). Trimming shortened V by 2 bases and J by 4 bases, and 15 bases separated the two germline ends. Germline CDR1 is LGHDT and CDR2 is YNNKEL (reference sequence). The CDR3 has 16 amino acids.

The genes are TRBV7-9 and TRBJ2-1, with 7 bases matching TRBD2. CDR3 size: 15 residues. Per the germline V gene, CDR1 is SEHNR and CDR2 is FQNEAQ (reference sequence). V lost 4 bases, J lost 7 bases, and 10 bases stayed unmatched. The CDR3 DNA reads as TGTGCCAGCAGCTGGACTAGACGGGGGACGAATGAGCAGTTCTTC. This gives the protein CASSWTRRGTNEQFF.

This rearrangement joins TRBV6-1 to TRBJ2-3, with 10 bases matching TRBD2. This CDR3 is 16 amino acids long. Germline CDR1 and CDR2: MNHNS and SASEGT. V gave up 5 bases and J gave up 4 bases; unmatched junction bases: 9. CDR3 amino acids: CASSRTPSGSADTQYF. The CDR3 DNA reads TGTGCCAGCAGTAGAACCCCTAGCGGGAGTGCAGATACGCAGTATTTT.

V usage is TRBV4-3 and J usage is TRBJ2-7; D is uncertain. The CDR3 runs to 15 residues. Trimming cost V 0 bases and J 0 bases, with 9 bases left between them. From germline, CDR1 is LGHNA and CDR2 YSLEER. CDR3 residues: CASSQEGTGSYEQYF. CDR3 nucleotides: TGCGCCAGCAGCCAAGAAGGAACGGGCTCCTACGAGCAGTACTTC.

This clonotype was detected many times. The chain couples TRBV6-1 to TRBJ2-2, with 8 bases that match TRBD2. CDR3 length: 14 residues. Germline V gene data show CDR1 as MNHNS and CDR2 as SASEGT. Germline trimming cut 5 bases from V and 6 bases from J; bases unmatched to any gene: 5. CDR3 DNA: TGTGCCAGCAGTCCCGGGAGGGAAGCCGGGGAGCTGTTTTTT. Translated, it gives CASSPGREAGELFF.

The chain uses TRBV5-5 and TRBJ1-5, with 7 positions matching TRBD1. CDR1 is SGHKS and CDR2 is YYEKEE in the germline V gene (reference sequence). Trimming removed 0 bases from V and 7 bases from J; junction bases left unmatched: 4. This CDR3 has 14 amino acids. This chain's CDR3 is CASSLVTGLQPQHF. The CDR3 DNA follows: TGTGCCAGCAGCTTGGTGACAGGGTTACAGCCCCAGCATTTT.

The chain joins TRBV2 to TRBJ2-7, with D perhaps matching TRBD1 (6 bases). Per germline, CDR1 SNHLY and CDR2 FYNNEI. Trimming took 11 bases from V and 3 from J, leaving 17 bases between them. The CDR3 totals 13 residues. The CDR3 sequence is CASLRDTLYEQYF. The CDR3 DNA reads TGTGCCTCCCTCCGGGACACCCTCTACGAGCAGTACTTC.

The chain links TRBV7-2 to TRBJ2-3; no definite D call. This CDR3 region has 13 residues. Trimming removed 1 base from V and 6 bases from J, with 8 bases in between. Germline CDR1 reads SGHTA; CDR2 reads FQGNSA. The CDR3 spells CASSLGKVDTQYF. The CDR3 bases are TGTGCCAGCAGCTTAGGAAAGGTGGATACGCAGTATTTT. The entire variable domain, with the rest obtained from reference TRBV7-2 and TRBJ2-3, is as follows: GAGVSQSPSNKVTEKGKDVELRCDPISGHTALYWYRQSLGQGLEFLIYFQGNSAPDKSGLPSDRFSAERTGGSVSTLTIQRTQQEDSAVYLCASSLGKVDTQYFGPGTRLTVL.

The chain carries TRBV12-3 or TRBV12-4 and TRBJ2-2; TRBD2 matches at 10 bases. J was trimmed by 3 bases and V by 6 bases; bases with no gene match: 16. The CDR3 has 19 residues. CDR3 residues: CASSGWGTSVWRDTGELFF. DNA for the CDR3: TGTGCCAGCAGCGGTTGGGGGACTAGCGTCTGGAGGGACACCGGGGAGCTGTTTTTT.

The rearrangement joins TRBV7-7 to TRBJ2-1; 14 bases are a match to TRBD2. Germline CDR1 is SSHAT and CDR2 is FNYEAQ (reference sequence). The V segment lost 5 bases and the J segment 10 bases; nucleotides outside the gene matches: 19. CDR3 length: 19 residues. In DNA, the CDR3 is TGTGCCAGCAGCAAGGGAGGGGGGACTAGCGGGAGTAGTATCGCCGAGCAGTTCTTC. As protein: CASSKGGGTSGSSIAEQFF.

The V and J genes are TRBV7-9 and TRBJ2-7; 7 nucleotides match TRBD1. This CDR3 region has 13 residues. Trimming took 5 bases from V and 5 from J; bases not matched to a gene: 6. Germline V CDR1 and CDR2: SEHNR, FQNEAQ (reference sequence). The CDR3 DNA reads as TGTGCCAGCAGCGCTGACAGGGTCCACGAGCAGTACTTC. Translation gives CASSADRVHEQYF.

In its sample, this clonotype was seen a few times. V usage is TRBV19 and J usage is TRBJ2-1, with D possibly TRBD1 on 6 matching bases. Germline V lookup: CDR1 LNHDA, CDR2 SQIVND (reference sequence). CDR3 length: 12 residues. Trimming pared 7 bases from V and 8 bases from J, leaving 12 bases between. The CDR3 nucleotides are TGTGCCAGTAAAGGCCAGGGGCATGAGCAGTTCTTC. Translated, it gives CASKGQGHEQFF. The variable domain in full, with the rest retrieved from reference TRBV19 and TRBJ2-1, is DGGITQSPKYLFRKEGQNVTLSCEQNLNHDAMYWYRQDPGQGLRLIYYSQIVNDFQKGDIAEGYSVSREKKESFPLTVTSAQKNPTAFYLCASKGQGHEQFFGPGTRLTVL.

The chain employs TRBV12-3 or TRBV12-4 and TRBJ2-1; TRBD2 matches at 11 bases. The CDR3 is made up of 15 amino acids. With 6 bases clipped from V and 6 bases from J, the junction kept 7 bases outside the gene matches. DNA of the CDR3: TGTGCCAGCAGCAAGACTAGCGGGGCTACCAATGAGCAGTTCTTC. Encoded protein: CASSKTSGATNEQFF.

This chain joins TRBV2 and TRBJ2-1; D is ambiguous. CDR3 length: 13 amino acids. Germline V lookup: CDR1 SNHLY, CDR2 FYNNEI. Trimming removed 4 bases from V and 8 bases from J, with 12 bases in between. CDR3 in amino acids: CASSVRFLDEQFF. Here the CDR3 DNA reads TGTGCCAGCAGTGTTCGATTCCTGGATGAGCAGTTCTTC.

This clonotype appeared a few times. J is TRBJ1-5 and V is TRBV12-3 or TRBV12-4; 8 nucleotides align to TRBD1. The V gene end was trimmed by 5 bases and the J gene end by 3 bases; junction bases not matched to a gene: 6. This CDR3 comprises 15 residues. CDR3 protein: CASSPQGAANQPQHF. The CDR3 DNA is TGTGCCAGCAGTCCTCAGGGGGCCGCCAATCAGCCCCAGCATTTT.